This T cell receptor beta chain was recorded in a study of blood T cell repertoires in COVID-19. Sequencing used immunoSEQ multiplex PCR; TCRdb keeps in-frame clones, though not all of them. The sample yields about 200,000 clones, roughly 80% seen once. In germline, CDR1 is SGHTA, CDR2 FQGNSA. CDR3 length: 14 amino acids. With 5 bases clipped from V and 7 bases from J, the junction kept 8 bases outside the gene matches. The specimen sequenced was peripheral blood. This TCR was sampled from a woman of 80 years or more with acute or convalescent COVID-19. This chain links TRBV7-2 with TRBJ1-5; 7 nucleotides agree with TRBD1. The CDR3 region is CASSRGTAAQPQHF. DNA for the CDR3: TGTGCCAGCAGCCGCGGGACAGCCGCGCAGCCCCAGCATTTT.